Listed below are T cell receptor beta chains from one sample, sequenced in a study of blood T cells in healthy people across ages. Each CDR3 protein is one row after TCRdb ran MiXCR on the 5' RACE reads. In the table there are 1.5 million to 2 million distinct CDR3 sequences, approximately 50% of which are singletons. The sequenced sample consisted of blood. These receptors were obtained from a woman in her thirties or forties in good health. CDR3s include the opening cysteine and the closing phenylalanine or tryptophan. A D gene is named only where the DNA matches it firmly. Not every row has a clone size; where given, it reads once, few, many or a size class.

D: -
size: -
J: TRBJ1-1
V: TRBV5-1
DNA: TGCGCCAGCAGCAGAGACGAGACCTACCCTCGGCCTGAAGCTTTCTTT
CDR3: CASSRDETYPRPEAFF

D: -
size: -
J: TRBJ2-1
V: TRBV12-3/TRBV12-4
DNA: TGTGCCAGCAGCCGTCGCGACAATAGGGGGAGGAGCTTCTACAATGAGCAGTTCTTC
CDR3: CASSRRDNRGRSFYNEQFF

D: -
size: few
J: TRBJ2-5
V: TRBV2
DNA: TGTGCCAGCAGTCCGGGCGGACCCCCAGAGACCCAGTACTTC
CDR3: CASSPGGPPETQYF

D: -
size: few
J: TRBJ1-6
V: TRBV12-3/TRBV12-4
DNA: TGTGCCAGCAGTGTAACAGGGTTCAATTCACCCCTCCACTTT
CDR3: CASSVTGFNSPLHF

D: TRBD2
size: few
J: TRBJ2-1
V: TRBV5-1
DNA: TGCGCCAGCAGCTTGCTCCTAGCGGGGGTCAATAATGAGCAGTTCTTC
CDR3: CASSLLLAGVNNEQFF

D: -
size: -
J: TRBJ2-3
V: TRBV3-1
DNA: TGTGCCAGCAGCCAAGCCGGGACGGTGGCAGATACGCAGTATTTT
CDR3: CASSQAGTVADTQYF

D: -
size: -
J: TRBJ2-3
V: TRBV11-2
DNA: TGTGCCAGCAGCATTCGCGGAGATACGCAGTATTTT
CDR3: CASSIRGDTQYF

D: -
size: -
J: TRBJ2-3
V: TRBV9
DNA: TGTGCCAGCAGCGTAGATCTGGACCGTAGCACAGATACGCAGTATTTT
CDR3: CASSVDLDRSTDTQYF

D: -
size: -
J: TRBJ2-7
V: TRBV20-1
DNA: TGCAGTGCTAGAGAACCAAGCGGGTTGTTTTCCTACGAGCAGTACTTC
CDR3: CSAREPSGLFSYEQYF

D: TRBD1
size: few
J: TRBJ2-7
V: TRBV6-1
DNA: TGTGCCAGCAGTGACCCCGGGACAGGGCACTACGAGCAGTACTTC
CDR3: CASSDPGTGHYEQYF

D: -
size: -
J: TRBJ2-7
V: TRBV4-2
DNA: TGTGCCAGCAGCCCCCAGGGTACGAGCTTCTACGAGCAGTACTTC
CDR3: CASSPQGTSFYEQYF

D: -
size: many
J: TRBJ2-7
V: TRBV28
DNA: TGTGCCAGCAGCCCTCGCTCCTACGAGCAGTACTTC
CDR3: CASSPRSYEQYF

D: TRBD1
size: -
J: TRBJ2-7
V: TRBV7-8
DNA: TGTGCCAGCAGCTTAAGAGGGACAGGGGGAGGCGGGAACTCCTACGAGCAGTACTTC
CDR3: CASSLRGTGGGGNSYEQYF

D: -
size: -
J: TRBJ2-5
V: TRBV6-5
DNA: TGTGCCAGCAGTTACGGGGGTAGCGAGGAAGAGGTGGAGACCCAGTACTTC
CDR3: CASSYGGSEEEVETQYF

D: -
size: few
J: TRBJ2-7
V: TRBV14
DNA: TGTGCCAGCAGCCTCACCGGGACTGGGATTCTACGGCAGTACTTC
CDR3: CASSLTGTGILRQYF

D: TRBD2
size: few
J: TRBJ2-6
V: TRBV7-3
DNA: TGTGCCAGCAGAACAGCGGGGGGGCCTTCTGGGGCCAACGTCCTGACTTTC
CDR3: CASRTAGGPSGANVLTF

D: -
size: -
J: TRBJ2-1
V: TRBV7-2
DNA: TGTGCCAGCAGACTTACAGGGATCCTCTACAATGAGCAGTTCTTC
CDR3: CASRLTGILYNEQFF

D: TRBD1
size: few
J: TRBJ2-6
V: TRBV5-1
DNA: TGCGCCAGCAGCTATAGACAGGGGGCGGATGGGGCCAACGTCCTGACTTTC
CDR3: CASSYRQGADGANVLTF

D: TRBD1
size: -
J: TRBJ1-2
V: TRBV4-2
DNA: TGTGCCAGCAGCCAAGACTCCCTTCTACAGGGGTATGGCTACACCTTC
CDR3: CASSQDSLLQGYGYTF

D: TRBD2
size: -
J: TRBJ2-3
V: TRBV4-1
DNA: TGCGCCAGCGGCCAAGATGGGGTGGGGGGGAAAGGAGATACGCAGTATTTT
CDR3: CASGQDGVGGKGDTQYF

D: -
size: few
J: TRBJ2-1
V: TRBV4-2
DNA: TGTGCCAGCAGCCAAGATGGTCAGGAGTACAATGAGCAGTTCTTC
CDR3: CASSQDGQEYNEQFF

D: -
size: -
J: TRBJ2-3
V: TRBV6-6
DNA: TGTGCCAGCAGTTACGGACCTGGGGGGAGTACAGATACGCAGTATTTT
CDR3: CASSYGPGGSTDTQYF

D: -
size: few
J: TRBJ2-3
V: TRBV7-7
DNA: TGTGCTAGCAGCCCGTCCCGGGCGCGTACAGATACGCAGTATTTT
CDR3: CASSPSRARTDTQYF

D: TRBD1
size: few
J: TRBJ2-7
V: TRBV5-1
DNA: TGCGCCAGCAGCGGAATGACAGGGGCGAGATCCTACGAGCAGTACTTC
CDR3: CASSGMTGARSYEQYF

D: TRBD2
size: -
J: TRBJ2-5
V: TRBV7-2
DNA: TGTGCCAGCAGCTTAGGTGGCGGGGGGGCCGGTGAGCGGTACTTC
CDR3: CASSLGGGGAGERYF

D: -
size: few
J: TRBJ2-1
V: TRBV7-2
DNA: TGTGCCAGCAGCTTAGATAACCAAAACAATGAGCAGTTCTTC
CDR3: CASSLDNQNNEQFF

D: -
size: -
J: TRBJ2-5
V: TRBV6-2/TRBV6-3
DNA: TGTGCCAGCAGTTATATCAGGGGCGGAGAGACCCAGTACTTC
CDR3: CASSYIRGGETQYF

D: -
size: -
J: TRBJ2-5
V: TRBV7-2
DNA: TGTGCCAGCAGCTTGCTGAGCCTGGAGCAGTACTTC
CDR3: CASSLLSLEQYF

D: TRBD1
size: -
J: TRBJ2-6
V: TRBV5-1
DNA: TGCGCCAGCAGCAGCCTGACAGGGCCGATATCTGGGGCCAACGTCCTGACTTTC
CDR3: CASSSLTGPISGANVLTF

D: -
size: -
J: TRBJ2-3
V: TRBV7-2
DNA: TGTGCCAGCAGCCGGGATCCCGTTGATACGCAGTATTTT
CDR3: CASSRDPVDTQYF

D: TRBD2
size: -
J: TRBJ2-7
V: TRBV10-3
DNA: TGTGCCATCAGTGAGTCGACTAGCGGAGACTCCTACAATGAGCAGTACTTC
CDR3: CAISESTSGDSYNEQYF

D: -
size: -
J: TRBJ2-1
V: TRBV7-3
DNA: TGTGCCAGCAGCTTAACCCCCACGAGGACGGGGGAGCGCTACAATGAGCAGTTCTTC
CDR3: CASSLTPTRTGERYNEQFF

D: -
size: -
J: TRBJ2-5
V: TRBV7-9
DNA: TGTACCAGCAGCTTAGGAGGGCAACGGGAGACCCAGTACTTC
CDR3: CTSSLGGQRETQYF

D: TRBD2
size: few
J: TRBJ2-7
V: TRBV12-3/TRBV12-4
DNA: TGTGCCAGCAGTTTAGGGCTAGCGGGGGGGCCAGCCTACAATGAGCAGTACTTC
CDR3: CASSLGLAGGPAYNEQYF

D: TRBD1
size: once
J: TRBJ1-1
V: TRBV25-1
DNA: TGTGCCAGCAATTACAGGGGGTCGAACACTGAAGCTTTCTTT
CDR3: CASNYRGSNTEAFF

D: TRBD1
size: -
J: TRBJ1-5
V: TRBV20-1
DNA: TGCAGTGCTTACCCGGGACAGGGTCGTAGCAATCAGCCCCAGCATTTT
CDR3: CSAYPGQGRSNQPQHF

D: -
size: few
J: TRBJ1-2
V: TRBV4-1
DNA: TGCGCCAGCAGCCAAGAGGGCACCATCTATGGCTACACCTTC
CDR3: CASSQEGTIYGYTF

D: TRBD1
size: -
J: TRBJ1-1
V: TRBV13
DNA: TGTGCCAGCAGCACAGGACAGGACACTGAAGCTTTCTTT
CDR3: CASSTGQDTEAFF

D: -
size: -
J: TRBJ2-4
V: TRBV12-3/TRBV12-4
DNA: TGTGCCAGCAGTTTAACCGACAGGATAGCCAAAAACATTCAGTACTTC
CDR3: CASSLTDRIAKNIQYF

D: -
size: -
J: TRBJ2-5
V: TRBV6-2/TRBV6-3
DNA: TGTGCCAGCAGGGACCAGGCGTACCAAGAGACCCAGTACTTC
CDR3: CASRDQAYQETQYF

D: -
size: -
J: TRBJ2-1
V: TRBV6-2/TRBV6-3
DNA: TGTGCCAGCAGAAGGAGGGGCCCCTACAATGAGCAGTTCTTC
CDR3: CASRRRGPYNEQFF

D: -
size: few
J: TRBJ1-4
V: TRBV9
DNA: TGTGCCAGCAGCGTAGGGGGAAGGTTTAATGAAAAACTGTTTTTT
CDR3: CASSVGGRFNEKLFF